One and the same sample provided the 19 T cell receptor beta chains below, sequenced in a study of T cell changes during pregnancy in multiple sclerosis. Only in-frame clones appear in the TCRdb table, and some are missing; sequencing was by immunoSEQ multiplex PCR. In the table there are 40,000 to 50,000 clones, under 95% of which are singletons. The specimen comprised CD4+ T cells from peripheral blood mononuclear cells, sampled in the third trimester of pregnancy. These TCRs come from a female donor with multiple sclerosis, enrolled in a pregnancy study.

V and J are TRBV20-1 and TRBJ2-1; D unresolved. The CDR3 spans 10 residues. CDR1 is DFQATT, CDR2 SNEGSKA, per germline (reference sequence). V gave up 1 base and J gave up 10 bases, with 5 bases separating them. The DNA of the CDR3 is TGCAGTGCTAGAGTAGTCGAGCAGTTCTTC. Translation gives CSARVVEQFF.

The rearrangement uses TRBV5-1 and TRBJ2-7, with D hard to call. Germline V gives CDR1 SGHRS, CDR2 YFSETQ. V lost 4 bases, J lost 3 bases, and 11 bases lay in between. This CDR3 is built from 13 residues. CDR3 nucleotide sequence: TGCGCCAGCAGCCATGACACCCACTACGAGCAGTACTTC. The encoded protein is CASSHDTHYEQYF. Combining the CDR3 with reference TRBV5-1 and TRBJ2-7 gives the whole variable domain KAGVTQTPRYLIKTRGQQVTLSCSPISGHRSVSWYQQTPGQGLQFLFEYFSETQRNKGNFPGRFSGRQFSNSRSEMNVSTLELGDSALYLCASSHDTHYEQYFGPGTRLTVT.

The chain is built from TRBV5-1 and TRBJ1-2, with D hard to call. The length of the CDR3 is 13 residues. Between the trimmed V and J ends, which lost 4 bases and 0 bases, there was a span of 7 bases. The V gene's germline CDR1 is SGHRS and CDR2 YFSETQ. CDR3 sequence reads: CASSVGSNYGYTF. CDR3 DNA sequence: TGCGCCAGCAGCGTCGGGTCTAACTATGGCTACACCTTC.

This chain joins TRBV10-2 and TRBJ1-3; no firm D call. In germline, CDR1 is WSHSY, CDR2 SAAADI. V was cut by 2 bases and J by 0 bases, with 8 bases left in between. The CDR3 loop spans 15 amino acids. The CDR3 here is CASSETKFSGNTIYF. In nucleotides, the CDR3 is TGCGCCAGCAGTGAGACTAAATTCTCTGGAAACACCATATATTTT.

The chain has TRBV7-9 and TRBJ2-2, with TRBD2 matching 11 bases. The germline gives CDR1 SEHNR, CDR2 FQNEAQ (reference sequence). V lost 6 bases to trimming and J lost 0 bases; unmatched junction nucleotides: 3. This CDR3 has 16 residues. This CDR3 reads CASSTGLAANTGELFF. CDR3 coding DNA: TGTGCCAGCAGTACGGGACTAGCGGCGAACACCGGGGAGCTGTTTTTT.

The chain combines TRBV7-2 with TRBJ1-1; D is ambiguous. The germline CDR1 and CDR2 sequences are SGHTA and FQGNSA. The V gene lost 4 bases and the J gene lost 0 bases, with 12 bases spanning the gap. The CDR3 sequence is 15 residues long. The chain's CDR3 is CASSSRRPVNTEAFF. The DNA for the CDR3 is TGTGCCAGCAGCTCAAGGAGGCCGGTGAACACTGAAGCTTTCTTT.

J is TRBJ1-2 and V is TRBV10-3; a weak D match, TRBD1 (5 bases). The CDR3 loop spans 14 amino acids. Trimming removed 10 bases from V and 0 bases from J, with 15 bases in between. CDR1 is ENHRY, CDR2 SYGVKD, per germline. The chain's CDR3 is CATGDGPSNYGYTF. In DNA form, the CDR3 reads TGTGCCACGGGGGACGGGCCTTCTAACTATGGCTACACCTTC.

The chain combines TRBV4-3 with TRBJ2-1; 10 positions match TRBD2. CDR1 LGHNA and CDR2 YSLEER come from the germline V gene. This CDR3 comprises 16 residues. V lost 4 bases to trimming and J lost 8 bases; unmatched junction nucleotides: 11. The CDR3 is CASSRFLAGAGDEQFF. The CDR3 coding sequence is TGCGCCAGCAGCCGGTTTCTAGCGGGAGCTGGGGATGAGCAGTTCTTC.

This rearrangement joins TRBV28 to TRBJ2-7; tentative D call: TRBD2 (6 bases). The CDR3 contains 12 residues. CDR1 is MDHEN and CDR2 is SYDVKM in the germline V gene. V was pared by 5 bases and J by 9 bases, with 14 bases between. The CDR3 region is CASSLDPGVQYF. CDR3 DNA sequence: TGTGCCAGCAGTCTAGATCCGGGGGTGCAGTACTTC.

The chain is built from TRBV7-2 and TRBJ2-7, with 7 positions matching TRBD1. Trimming at V came to 0 bases and at J to 4 bases, leaving 3 bases not matched to a gene. The CDR3 covers 14 residues. The germline V gene has CDR1 SGHTA and CDR2 FQGNSA. Written as DNA, the CDR3 is TGTGCCAGCAGCTTAGCCGGACAGGCATACGAGCAGTACTTC. As protein: CASSLAGQAYEQYF.

V is TRBV30 and J is TRBJ2-7; D gene unclear. Trimming stripped 1 base from V and 2 bases from J, with 12 bases between. There are 14 residues in the CDR3. Germline CDR1 is GTSNPN and CDR2 is SVGIG (reference sequence). The CDR3 region has the DNA TGTGCCTGGAGTGATGGCAGTCCAACCTACGAGCAGTACTTC. The encoded protein is CAWSDGSPTYEQYF.

This chain uses TRBV18 with TRBJ2-5; TRBD1 might be the D (6 bases). The germline V and J ends were trimmed by 1 base and 1 base, with 13 bases remaining between them. The V gene's germline CDR1 is KGHSH and CDR2 LQKENI. The CDR3 is 16 amino acids. The CDR3 nucleotides are TGTGCCAGCTCACCACTTGCCAGGGGCTTCCAAGAGACCCAGTACTTC. Encoded protein: CASSPLARGFQETQYF.

The chain links TRBV5-6 to TRBJ2-1; 10 bases map to TRBD1. Trimming removed 6 bases from V and 2 bases from J; junction bases left unmatched: 5. This CDR3 has 15 residues. The germline V gene encodes CDR1 SGHDT and CDR2 YYEEEE. CDR3 protein: CASIKTGGAYNEQFF. The CDR3 region has the DNA TGTGCCAGCATCAAGACAGGGGGCGCCTACAATGAGCAGTTCTTC. Drawing the rest from reference TRBV5-6 and TRBJ2-1, the complete variable domain is DAGVTQSPTHLIKTRGQQVTLRCSPKSGHDTVSWYQQALGQGPQFIFQYYEEEERQRGNFPDRFSGHQFPNYSSELNVNALLLGDSALYLCASIKTGGAYNEQFFGPGTRLTVL.

J is TRBJ2-3 and V is TRBV6-1; 8 nucleotides agree with TRBD1. CDR3 length equals 17 residues. V trimming: 1 base; J trimming: 2 bases; junction bases outside the gene matches: 8. Germline V gives CDR1 MNHNS, CDR2 SASEGT. The DNA of the CDR3 is TGTGCCAGCAGTGAAGATCTACAGGGGGGCCCCACAGATACGCAGTATTTT. It translates to CASSEDLQGGPTDTQYF.

The V gene is TRBV14, the J gene TRBJ2-2; 12 bases line up with TRBD2. The CDR3 is made up of 16 amino acids. Per germline, CDR1 SGHDN and CDR2 FVKESK. Germline trimming cut 5 bases from V and 6 bases from J; bases unmatched to any gene: 7. CDR3: CASSKGLAGFSGELFF. CDR3 DNA sequence: TGTGCCAGCAGCAAAGGACTAGCGGGATTTTCCGGGGAGCTGTTTTTT.

About this clone itself: The junction departs from germline at one end; a sequencing error may be responsible. The gene calls are TRBV7-7 and TRBJ2-3, with D perhaps matching TRBD1 (5 bases). From germline, CDR1 is SSHAT and CDR2 FNYEAQ (reference sequence). The CDR3 sequence is 15 residues long. The CDR3 sequence is CASSLTDRITDTQYF. The CDR3 DNA follows: TGTGCTAGCAGCCTAACAGACAGAATTACAGATACGCAGTATTTT.

The chain combines TRBV11-2 with TRBJ1-4, with 7 bases matching TRBD1. V lost 2 bases and J lost 5; bases outside the gene matches: 8. This CDR3 region has 16 residues. Germline assignment: CDR1 SGHAT and CDR2 FQNNGV. The chain's CDR3 is CASSLLGQSFNEKLFF. In DNA form, the CDR3 reads TGTGCCAGCAGCTTATTGGGACAGAGCTTCAATGAAAAACTGTTTTTT.

The V gene is TRBV11-2, the J gene TRBJ2-2; D unresolved. CDR3 length equals 14 residues. V was clipped by 1 base and J by 6 bases, with 9 bases between them. From germline, CDR1 is SGHAT and CDR2 FQNNGV. The CDR3 region has the DNA TGTGCCAGCAGCTTAGGGCGGTTGGCCGGGGAGCTGTTTTTT. It encodes CASSLGRLAGELFF.

CDR3 amino acids: CASSGRKRGPYEQYF. The CDR3 bases are TGTGCCAGCAGCGGCCGAAAGCGGGGACCCTACGAGCAGTACTTC. The chain recombines TRBV9 with TRBJ2-7; 7 bases are shared with TRBD2. In germline, CDR1 is SGDLS, CDR2 YYNGEE. The V segment lost 3 bases and the J segment 2 bases; nucleotides outside the gene matches: 8. The CDR3 is made up of 15 amino acids.